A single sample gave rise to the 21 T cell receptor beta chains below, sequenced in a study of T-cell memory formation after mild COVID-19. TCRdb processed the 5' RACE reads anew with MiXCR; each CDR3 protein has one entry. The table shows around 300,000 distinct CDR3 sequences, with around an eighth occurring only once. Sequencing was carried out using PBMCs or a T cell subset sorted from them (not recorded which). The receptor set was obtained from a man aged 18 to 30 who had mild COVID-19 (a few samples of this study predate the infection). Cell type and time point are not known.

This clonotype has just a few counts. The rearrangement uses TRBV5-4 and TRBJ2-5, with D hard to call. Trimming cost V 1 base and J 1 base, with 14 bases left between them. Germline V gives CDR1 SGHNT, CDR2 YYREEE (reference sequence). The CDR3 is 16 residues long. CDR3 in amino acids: CASSLWGSGRQETQYF. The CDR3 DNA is TGTGCCAGCAGCTTGTGGGGTTCTGGCCGCCAAGAGACCCAGTACTTC.

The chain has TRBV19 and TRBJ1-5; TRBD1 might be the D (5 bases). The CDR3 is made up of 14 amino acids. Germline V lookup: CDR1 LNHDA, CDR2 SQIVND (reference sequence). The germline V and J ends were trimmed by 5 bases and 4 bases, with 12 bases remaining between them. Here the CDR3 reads CASSWQGVNQPQHF. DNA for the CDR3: TGTGCCAGTAGTTGGCAGGGAGTAAATCAGCCCCAGCATTTT.

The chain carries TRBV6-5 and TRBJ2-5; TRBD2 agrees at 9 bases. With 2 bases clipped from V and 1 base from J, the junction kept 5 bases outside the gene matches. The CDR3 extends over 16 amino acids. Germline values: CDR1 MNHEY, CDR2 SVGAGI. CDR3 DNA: TGTGCCAGCAGTTACGCTAGCGGGGCTTCCCAAGAGACCCAGTACTTC. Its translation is CASSYASGASQETQYF.

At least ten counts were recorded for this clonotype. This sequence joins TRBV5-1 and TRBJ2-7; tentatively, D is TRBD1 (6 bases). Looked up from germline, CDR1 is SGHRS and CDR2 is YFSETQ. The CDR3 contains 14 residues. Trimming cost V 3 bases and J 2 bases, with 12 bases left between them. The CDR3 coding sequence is TGCGCCAGCAGCTATTTAACAGGGCCCTACGAGCAGTACTTC. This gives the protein CASSYLTGPYEQYF.

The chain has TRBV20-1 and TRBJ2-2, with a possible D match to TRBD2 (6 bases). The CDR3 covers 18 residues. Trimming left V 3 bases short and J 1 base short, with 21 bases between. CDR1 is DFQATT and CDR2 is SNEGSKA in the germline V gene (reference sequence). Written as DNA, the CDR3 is TGCAGTGCTAGTAGCTTTCGGGAGCAACTTAAGAACACCGGGGAGCTGTTTTTT. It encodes CSASSFREQLKNTGELFF.

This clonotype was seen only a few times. Here the CDR3 reads CASSLVSGGTEAFF. In DNA, the CDR3 is TGTGCCAGCAGCTTAGTTTCAGGAGGGACTGAAGCTTTCTTT. This chain connects TRBV7-2 to TRBJ1-1; D gene uncertain. Trimming stripped 1 base from V and 5 bases from J, with 11 bases between. CDR3 size: 14 residues. Looked up from germline, CDR1 is SGHTA and CDR2 is FQGNSA.

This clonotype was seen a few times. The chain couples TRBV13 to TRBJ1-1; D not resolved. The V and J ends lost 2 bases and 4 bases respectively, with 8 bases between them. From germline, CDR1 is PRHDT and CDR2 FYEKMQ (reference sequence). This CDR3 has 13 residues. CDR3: CASSLMSITEAFF. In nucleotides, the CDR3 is TGTGCCAGCAGCTTAATGTCAATCACTGAAGCTTTCTTT.

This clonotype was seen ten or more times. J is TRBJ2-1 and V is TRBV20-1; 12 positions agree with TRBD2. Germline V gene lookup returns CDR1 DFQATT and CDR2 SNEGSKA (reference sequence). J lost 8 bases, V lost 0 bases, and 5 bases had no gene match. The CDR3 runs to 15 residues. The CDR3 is CSARDVRLAGDEQFF. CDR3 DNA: TGCAGTGCTAGAGATGTTAGACTAGCGGGGGATGAGCAGTTCTTC.

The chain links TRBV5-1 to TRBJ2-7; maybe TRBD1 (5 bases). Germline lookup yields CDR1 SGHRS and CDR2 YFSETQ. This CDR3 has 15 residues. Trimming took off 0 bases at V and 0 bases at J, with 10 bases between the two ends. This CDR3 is CASSLAPGHSYEQYV. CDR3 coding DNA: TGCGCCAGCAGCTTGGCCCCAGGACACTCCTACGAGCAGTACGTC.

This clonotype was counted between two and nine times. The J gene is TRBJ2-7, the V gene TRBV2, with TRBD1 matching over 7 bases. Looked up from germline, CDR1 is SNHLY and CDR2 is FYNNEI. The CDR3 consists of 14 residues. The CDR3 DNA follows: TGTGCCAGCAGAGAAGGGGGCGCGTATTACGAGCAGTACGTC. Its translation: CASREGGAYYEQYV.

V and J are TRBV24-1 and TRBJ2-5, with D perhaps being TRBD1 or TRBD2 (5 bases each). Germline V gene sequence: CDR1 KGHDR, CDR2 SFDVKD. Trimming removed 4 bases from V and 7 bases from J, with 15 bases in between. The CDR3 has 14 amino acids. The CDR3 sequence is CATSDHGTPGTQYF. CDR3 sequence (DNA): TGTGCCACCAGTGACCACGGGACCCCGGGGACCCAGTACTTC.

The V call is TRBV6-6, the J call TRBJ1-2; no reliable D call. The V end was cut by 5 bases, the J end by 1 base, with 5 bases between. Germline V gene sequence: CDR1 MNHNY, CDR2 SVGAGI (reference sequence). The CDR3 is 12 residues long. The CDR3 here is CASSIRNYGYTF. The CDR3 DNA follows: TGTGCCAGCAGTATCCGTAACTATGGCTACACCTTC.

The chain's CDR3 is CSATGQDSYEQYF. The CDR3 DNA reads TGCAGTGCAACCGGACAGGACTCCTACGAGCAGTACTTC. This sequence joins TRBV20-1 and TRBJ2-7; 7 bases agree with TRBD1. With V trimmed by 6 bases and J by 0 bases, 5 bases remained unmatched. The germline V gene has CDR1 DFQATT and CDR2 SNEGSKA (reference sequence). The CDR3 loop spans 13 amino acids.

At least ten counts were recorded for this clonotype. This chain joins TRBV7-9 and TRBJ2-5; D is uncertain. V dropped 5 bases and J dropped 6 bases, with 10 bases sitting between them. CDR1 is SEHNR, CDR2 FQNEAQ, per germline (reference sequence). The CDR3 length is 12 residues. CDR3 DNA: TGTGCCAGCAGCGAGTCATCTAAGACCCAGTACTTC. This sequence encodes CASSESSKTQYF.

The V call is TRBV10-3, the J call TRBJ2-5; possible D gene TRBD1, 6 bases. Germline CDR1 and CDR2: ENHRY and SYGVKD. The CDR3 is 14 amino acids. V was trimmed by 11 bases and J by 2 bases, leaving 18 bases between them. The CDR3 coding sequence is TGTGCCTCTAATCGGGACACCCTACAAGAGACCCAGTACTTC. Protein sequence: CASNRDTLQETQYF.

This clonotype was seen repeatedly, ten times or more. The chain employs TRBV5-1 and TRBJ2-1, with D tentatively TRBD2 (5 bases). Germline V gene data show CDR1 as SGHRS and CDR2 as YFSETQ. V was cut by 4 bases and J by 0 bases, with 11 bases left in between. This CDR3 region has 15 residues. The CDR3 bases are TGCGCCAGCAGCGGCCGGGAAAGCTCCTACAATGAGCAGTTCTTC. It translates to CASSGRESSYNEQFF.

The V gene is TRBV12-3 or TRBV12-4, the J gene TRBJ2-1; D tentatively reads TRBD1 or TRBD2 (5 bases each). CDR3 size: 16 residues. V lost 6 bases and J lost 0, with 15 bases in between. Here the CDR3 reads CASRGTRTSSYNEQFF. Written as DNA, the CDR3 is TGTGCCAGCAGGGGAACTAGGACAAGCTCCTACAATGAGCAGTTCTTC.

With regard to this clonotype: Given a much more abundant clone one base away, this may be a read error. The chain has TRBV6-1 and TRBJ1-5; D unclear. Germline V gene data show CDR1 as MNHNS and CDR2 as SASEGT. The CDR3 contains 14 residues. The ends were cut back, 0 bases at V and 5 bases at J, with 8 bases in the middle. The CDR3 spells CASSEAPMDQPQHF. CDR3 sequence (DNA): TGTGCCAGCAGTGAAGCGCCTATGGATCAGCCCCAGCATTTT.

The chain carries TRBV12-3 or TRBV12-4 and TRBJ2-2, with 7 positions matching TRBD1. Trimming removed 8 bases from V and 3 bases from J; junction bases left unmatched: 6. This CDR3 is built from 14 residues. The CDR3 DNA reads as TGTGCCAGCCCCGACAGGGTTGACACCGGGGAGCTGTTTTTT. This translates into CASPDRVDTGELFF.

The CDR3 is CASSQEFDGSNYEQYF. The CDR3 DNA reads TGCGCCAGCAGCCAAGAATTTGACGGGAGTAACTACGAGCAGTACTTC. The genes are TRBV4-3 and TRBJ2-7, with TRBD2 as a possible D gene (6 bases). The length of the CDR3 is 16 residues. The germline V and J ends were trimmed by 0 bases and 3 bases, with 15 bases remaining between them. CDR1 is LGHNA and CDR2 is YSLEER in the germline V gene.

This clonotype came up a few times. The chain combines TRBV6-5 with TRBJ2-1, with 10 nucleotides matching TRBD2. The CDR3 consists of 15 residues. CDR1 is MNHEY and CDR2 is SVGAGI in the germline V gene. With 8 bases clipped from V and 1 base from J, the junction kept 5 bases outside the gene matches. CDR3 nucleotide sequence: TGTGCCAGCGCTCAACTAGCGGGGTCCTACAATGAGCAGTTCTTC. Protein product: CASAQLAGSYNEQFF.